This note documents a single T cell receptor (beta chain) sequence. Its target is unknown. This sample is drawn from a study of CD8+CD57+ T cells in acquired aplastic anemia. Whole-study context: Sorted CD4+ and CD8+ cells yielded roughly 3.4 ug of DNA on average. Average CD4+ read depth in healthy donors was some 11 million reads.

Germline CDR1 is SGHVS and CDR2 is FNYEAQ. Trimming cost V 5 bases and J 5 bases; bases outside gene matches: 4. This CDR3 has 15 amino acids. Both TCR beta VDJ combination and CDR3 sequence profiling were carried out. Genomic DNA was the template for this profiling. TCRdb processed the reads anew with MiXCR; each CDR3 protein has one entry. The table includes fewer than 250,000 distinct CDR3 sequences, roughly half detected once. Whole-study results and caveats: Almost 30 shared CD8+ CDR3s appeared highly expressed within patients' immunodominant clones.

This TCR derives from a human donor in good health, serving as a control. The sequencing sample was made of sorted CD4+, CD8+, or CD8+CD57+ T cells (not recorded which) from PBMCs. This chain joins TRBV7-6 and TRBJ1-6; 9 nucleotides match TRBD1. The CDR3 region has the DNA TGTGCCAGCAGCACCCGGACAGGGGATAATTCACCCCTCCACTTT. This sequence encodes CASSTRTGDNSPLHF.